This T cell receptor beta chain was profiled in a study of cytomegalovirus exposure and HLA in healthy donors. V was pared by 4 bases and J by 5 bases, with 15 bases between. In germline, CDR1 is SGHNT, CDR2 YYREEE (reference sequence). CDR3 length: 14 amino acids. Primers for the PCR totalled 60 Vbeta and 13 Jbeta. The repertoire was sequenced with immunoSEQ multiplex PCR; TCRdb's copy has only in-frame clones and lacks some. The data hold 81,000 or so clones, with 77% observed a single time. Source material: PBMCs. The sequence was obtained from a man aged 45-60 years in good health and CMV-seropositive. The chain has TRBV5-4 and TRBJ1-2, with D possibly being TRBD1 (6 bases). CDR3 in DNA: TGTGCCAGCAGCGAAACAGGGTCGAAATATGGCTACACCTTC. It codes for CASSETGSKYGYTF.